This T cell receptor beta chain was sequenced during a study of persistence of HIV-infected CD4 T cells. Whole-study findings and limits: CMV- and Gag-responding cells had lower TCRbeta richness than CD3/CD28-responding cells. Degenerate expanded CDR3beta sequences were enriched among CMV- and Gag-responding cells.

The libraries were made with immunoSEQ version 4 in survey mode. Each sample used up to about 1 ug genomic DNA diluted to around 10 ng/uL. Libraries were prepared by immunoSEQ multiplex PCR; TCRdb keeps only in-frame clonotypes and omits some of them. The sample shows about 33,000 clones, 82% of them seen only once. An overlapping HIV-1 Gag peptide pool stimulated these cells at 1 ug/peptide/mL. CD40L/CD69 double-negative CD45RO-high memory CD4+ T cells were collected. Anti-CD28/CD49d costimulation, CD40-blocking antibody and enfuvirtide were given to CD8-depleted PBMCs for 18 hours. With 4 bases clipped from V and 6 bases from J, the junction kept 9 bases outside the gene matches. In germline, CDR1 is KGHDR, CDR2 SFDVKD. The CDR3 length is 16 residues. Comments on this clone: Its antigen is not identified.

This chain uses TRBV24-1 with TRBJ2-2, with TRBD1 identical over 8 bases. Sequenced material: cultured CD4+ T cells from PBMCs, taken from a patient who received antiretroviral therapy. The TCR originated in an adult with HIV. The donor label of this sample is uncertain. The CDR3 coding sequence is TGTGCCACCAGTGACGGTAGGACAGGGTTTGCCGGGGAGCTGTTTTTT. Its protein product is CATSDGRTGFAGELFF.